This TCR beta chain was sequenced in a study of T cells after yellow fever vaccination. Overall study findings and caveats: The presence of abundant clonotypes contaminating from the bulk population was possible in FACS-sorted repertoires. Weaker overall was a secondary response that nonetheless peaked faster, on day 5 versus 15.

The TCR cDNA carried a universal primer site and UMIs from 5'RACE template switching. A single record per CDR3 protein comes from TCRdb applying MiXCR to the 5' RACE reads. There are more than 350,000 distinct CDR3 sequences in the sample; around a tenth occur only once, and 18% lies in the top ten. The sample holds a few counts of this clonotype. The antigen is not known. The CDR3 is 15 residues long. The V gene end was trimmed by 6 bases and the J gene end by 3 bases; junction bases not matched to a gene: 6. CDR1 and CDR2 (germline): DFQATT, SNEGSKA (reference sequence). The origin of this receptor is a man between 18 and 35 years old who received the YFV17D yellow fever vaccine. The material sequenced was PBMCs, taken on the day of the first yellow fever vaccination. This chain links TRBV20-1 with TRBJ2-2, with TRBD1 matching 11 bases. CDR3 DNA: TGCAGTGCCGGGGGACAGGGGGGAGACACCGGGGAGCTGTTTTTT. It yields the protein CSAGGQGGDTGELFF.